These 8 T cell receptor beta chains were all obtained from the same sample, sequenced in a study of T cell repertoires in cytomegalovirus infection. For these receptors, no antigen is known. One entry per CDR3 protein results from TCRdb running MiXCR on the reads. Of 450,000 to 650,000 distinct CDR3 sequences listed, about 39% are singletons. Here the sequenced sample was cultured PBMCs, taken from culture after CMV antigen stimulation. These receptors all stem from a human donor in good health (CMV status not recorded). Some clones in this sample may be carry-over from other donors' samples.

This sequence joins TRBV3-1 and TRBJ1-1; 8 bases are a match to TRBD1. This CDR3 is 15 amino acids long. Trimming took 4 bases from V and 7 from J; bases not matched to a gene: 11. Germline CDR1 and CDR2: LGHDT and YNNKEL (reference sequence). CDR3 sequence: CASSPSRAGGFEAFF. CDR3 nucleotide sequence: TGTGCCAGCAGCCCCTCCCGAGCAGGGGGCTTTGAAGCTTTCTTT. The full variable domain, in which reference TRBV3-1 and TRBJ1-1 provide the parts outside the CDR3, is DTAVSQTPKYLVTQMGNDKSIKCEQNLGHDTMYWYKQDSKKFLKIMFSYNNKELIINETVPNRFSPKSPDKAHLNLHINSLELGDSAVYFCASSPSRAGGFEAFFGQGTRLTVV.

This sequence joins TRBV7-9 and TRBJ1-1; the D is unclear. V lost 2 bases and J 6 bases, leaving 7 bases between the germline ends. The V gene's germline CDR1 is SEHNR and CDR2 FQNEAQ (reference sequence). The CDR3 extends over 12 amino acids. The CDR3 nucleotides read TGTGCCAGCAGCTTACGAGACGCTGAAGCTTTCTTT. Its protein is CASSLRDAEAFF.

This clonotype was counted a few times. The gene calls are TRBV2 and TRBJ2-7; 8 bases fit TRBD1. Per germline, CDR1 SNHLY and CDR2 FYNNEI. This CDR3 region has 12 residues. The V segment lost 7 bases and the J segment 5 bases; nucleotides outside the gene matches: 4. The CDR3 nucleotides read TGTGCCAGCACCGACAGGGGTAACGAGCAGTACTTC. Amino acid sequence: CASTDRGNEQYF.

This clonotype was detected a few times. V usage is TRBV2 and J usage is TRBJ2-1; D uncertain. The CDR3 spans 14 residues. V gave up 4 bases and J gave up 0 bases, with 7 bases separating them. The germline V gene encodes CDR1 SNHLY and CDR2 FYNNEI. The CDR3 reads CASSVTSSYNEQFF. CDR3 DNA sequence: TGTGCCAGCAGTGTTACCAGCTCCTACAATGAGCAGTTCTTC. The complete variable domain, with remaining parts taken from reference TRBV2 and TRBJ2-1, reads EPEVTQTPSHQVTQMGQEVILRCVPISNHLYFYWYRQILGQKVEFLVSFYNNEISEKSEIFDDQFSVERPDGSNFTLKIRSTKLEDSAMYFCASSVTSSYNEQFFGPGTRLTVL.

The chain employs TRBV7-7 and TRBJ2-2; either TRBD1 or TRBD2 may fit D (5 bases each). V lost 5 bases to trimming and J lost 2 bases, with 12 bases between them. CDR1 SSHAT and CDR2 FNYEAQ come from the germline V gene (reference sequence). CDR3 length equals 15 residues. The DNA of the CDR3 is TGTGCCAGCAGCCCCCTTGGGACCAACACCGGGGAGCTGTTTTTT. Residues: CASSPLGTNTGELFF.

This clonotype was seen more than once but under ten times. The chain couples TRBV11-2 to TRBJ2-3; 7 bases agree with TRBD2. CDR1 and CDR2 (germline): SGHAT, FQNNGV. The length of the CDR3 is 14 residues. V trimming: 7 bases; J trimming: 4 bases; junction bases outside the gene matches: 8. This chain's CDR3 is CASMESGAADTQYF. In DNA form, the CDR3 reads TGTGCCAGCATGGAGAGCGGGGCCGCAGATACGCAGTATTTT.

The sample holds a few counts of this clonotype. V is TRBV7-2 and J is TRBJ2-3, with 8 bases aligning to TRBD2. The germline gives CDR1 SGHTA, CDR2 FQGNSA. The CDR3 totals 17 residues. V was pared by 2 bases and J by 1 base, with 8 bases of the junction left unmatched. The CDR3 region is CASSLWKAGGRTDTQYF. CDR3 in DNA: TGTGCCAGCAGCTTATGGAAGGCGGGGGGACGCACAGATACGCAGTATTTT.

This clonotype was detected only once. The chain combines TRBV15 with TRBJ1-1, with TRBD1 as a possible D gene (5 bases). The CDR3 consists of 14 residues. Trimming shortened V by 4 bases and J by 0 bases, and 9 bases separated the two germline ends. Germline-derived CDR1 and CDR2 are LNHNV and YYDKDF (reference sequence). The CDR3 sequence is CATSTRDMNTEAFF. The DNA of the CDR3 is TGTGCCACCAGCACCAGGGATATGAACACTGAAGCTTTCTTT.